What follows describes a single T cell receptor (beta chain). Antigen specificity is unknown. This specimen belongs to a study of OX40 agonist ivuxolimab in advanced cancers. Study-wide background: Three patients, one with hepatocellular carcinoma and two with cutaneous melanoma, responded partially.

Produced via immunoSEQ multiplex PCR; TCRdb's table is partial and in-frame only. The top ten clones hold roughly 0.95% of a sample with more than 45,000 clones, approximately 86% of them seen once. General observations from the study: Determination of antigen specificity was not performed for the expanded peripheral T cells.

Germline assignment: CDR1 MNHEY and CDR2 SVGAGI. Trimming pared 8 bases from V and 0 bases from J, leaving 8 bases between. The CDR3 runs to 12 residues. This clonotype was obtained from an adult with an advanced solid tumor such as melanoma, head and neck, liver or kidney cancer. The sequencing used CD4+ or CD8+ T cells sorted from blood, collected in a trial of the OX40 agonist ivuxolimab. The chain has TRBV6-5 and TRBJ2-7, with D perhaps matching TRBD2 (6 bases). The CDR3 region is CASGGNSYEQYF. DNA for the CDR3: TGTGCCAGCGGAGGGAACTCCTACGAGCAGTACTTC.